One and the same sample provided the 6 T cell receptor beta chains below, sequenced in a study of blood T cell repertoires in COVID-19. Sequenced by immunoSEQ multiplex PCR; TCRdb stores in-frame clones only, minus some. The sample lists around 240,000 clones; roughly 81% were seen once. Sequenced sample: peripheral blood. These receptor sequences come from a man in his forties with acute or convalescent COVID-19.

This chain connects TRBV7-2 to TRBJ1-4, with D unresolved. The germline V and J ends were trimmed by 1 base and 5 bases, with 11 bases remaining between them. Germline V lookup: CDR1 SGHTA, CDR2 FQGNSA. The CDR3 is 15 residues long. DNA for the CDR3: TGTGCCAGCAGCTTAGAAGGGCGGGGAAATGAAAAACTGTTTTTT. This translates into CASSLEGRGNEKLFF.

J is TRBJ2-7 and V is TRBV10-1; tentative D call: TRBD2 (6 bases). The V end was cut by 7 bases, the J end by 3 bases, with 19 bases between. Germline CDR1 is WNHNN and CDR2 is SYGVQD (reference sequence). The CDR3 consists of 15 residues. The CDR3 here is CASIASGLVLYEQYF. The DNA of the CDR3 is TGCGCCAGCATTGCATCGGGACTGGTTCTCTACGAGCAGTACTTC.

This sequence joins TRBV6-6 and TRBJ1-3; D is unresolved. Germline loops: CDR1 MNHNY, CDR2 SVGAGI (reference sequence). V dropped 2 bases and J dropped 0 bases, with 8 bases sitting between them. The CDR3 runs to 15 residues. CDR3 in DNA: TGTGCCAGCAGTTACAACGGAGACTCTGGAAACACCATATATTTT. Amino acid sequence: CASSYNGDSGNTIYF.

To note about this clone: Other nucleotide sequences in the sample specify the same CDR3. The chain carries TRBV7-3 and TRBJ1-1, with D possibly matching TRBD1 (5 bases). The ends were cut back, 2 bases at V and 2 bases at J, with 6 bases in the middle. The CDR3 is made up of 13 amino acids. CDR1 is SGHTA and CDR2 is FQGTGA in the germline V gene. This CDR3 is CASSLDRNTEAFF. DNA of the CDR3: TGTGCCAGCAGCTTAGACAGAAACACTGAAGCTTTCTTT.

The rearrangement uses TRBV3-1 (or the pseudogene TRBV3-2) and TRBJ2-1; 11 bases fit TRBD2. The V gene's germline CDR1 is LGHDT and CDR2 YNNKEL (reference sequence). The CDR3 contains 17 residues. V was pared by 3 bases and J by 9 bases, with 13 bases of the junction left unmatched. Here the CDR3 reads CASSQDQLAGVPGEQFF. The CDR3 nucleotides are TGTGCCAGCAGCCAGGACCAACTAGCGGGGGTTCCCGGTGAGCAGTTCTTC.

V gene TRBV7-9 combines with J gene TRBJ1-1; D gene ambiguous. Germline V lookup: CDR1 SEHNR, CDR2 FQNEAQ (reference sequence). This CDR3 has 13 amino acids. V was trimmed by 7 bases and J by 7 bases, leaving 16 bases between them. The CDR3 nucleotides read TGTGCCAGCAATCTGAGCGACGGAATTGAAGCTTTCTTT. Residues: CASNLSDGIEAFF.